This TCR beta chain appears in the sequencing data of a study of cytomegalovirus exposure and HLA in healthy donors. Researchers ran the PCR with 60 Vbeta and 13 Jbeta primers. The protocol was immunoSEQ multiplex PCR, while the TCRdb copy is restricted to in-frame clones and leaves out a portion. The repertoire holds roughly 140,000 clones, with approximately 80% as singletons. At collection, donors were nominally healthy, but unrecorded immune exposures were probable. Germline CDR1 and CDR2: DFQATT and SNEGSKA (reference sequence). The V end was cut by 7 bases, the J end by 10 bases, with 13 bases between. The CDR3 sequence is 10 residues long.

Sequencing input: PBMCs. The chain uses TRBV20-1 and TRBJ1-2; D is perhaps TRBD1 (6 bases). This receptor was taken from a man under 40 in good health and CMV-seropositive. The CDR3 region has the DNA TGCAGTGGGACAGCGGACTTCTACACCTTC. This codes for CSGTADFYTF.